These 25 T cell receptor beta chains came from one sample sequenced in a study of T cell changes during pregnancy in multiple sclerosis. The table came from immunoSEQ multiplex PCR; TCRdb's copy has only in-frame clones and leaves some out. The sample lists tens of thousands of clones; approximately 94% were seen once. This material consisted of peripheral blood, taken in the third trimester of pregnancy. Receptors were obtained from a female donor with multiple sclerosis, enrolled in a pregnancy study.

The rearrangement joins TRBV21-1 to TRBJ1-2; no check of the table's D call, TRBD1, against the DNA was made. TRBV21-1 counts as a pseudogene. CDR3 length: 18 residues. CDR3 sequence reads: CASSKEGGASSHYYGYTF. The DNA of the CDR3 is TGTGCCAGCAGCAAAGAAGGGGGTGCATCCTCCCATTACTATGGCTACACCTTC.

The chain has TRBV7-9 and TRBJ2-5; TRBD2 is a possible D gene (6 bases). The V end was cut by 1 base, the J end by 1 base, with 10 bases between. Germline V gene data show CDR1 as SEHNR and CDR2 as FQNEAQ (reference sequence). This CDR3 is built from 15 residues. CDR3 nucleotides: TGTGCCAGCAGCTTAGTGCGAGCGGGCCAAGAGACCCAGTACTTC. It translates to CASSLVRAGQETQYF.

The J gene is TRBJ2-5, the V gene TRBV7-9; 10 positions agree with TRBD1. The CDR3 extends over 15 amino acids. J was trimmed by 5 bases and V by 5 bases; bases with no gene match: 8. Germline V gene lookup returns CDR1 SEHNR and CDR2 FQNEAQ (reference sequence). CDR3 coding DNA: TGTGCCAGCAGCCCTTCGACAGGGGGCTTGGAGACCCAGTACTTC. Its translation: CASSPSTGGLETQYF.

V and J are TRBV29-1 and TRBJ2-1; 11 positions match TRBD2. The germline CDR1 and CDR2 sequences are SQVTM and ANQGSEA. The CDR3 length is 17 residues. With 0 bases clipped from V and 10 bases from J, the junction kept 14 bases outside the gene matches. The CDR3 region is CSVEDFGTSGGPREQFF. CDR3 bases: TGCAGCGTTGAAGACTTTGGGACTAGCGGTGGGCCCAGGGAGCAGTTCTTC.

The chain uses TRBV14 and TRBJ2-5, with 11 nucleotides matching TRBD2. With V trimmed by 3 bases and J by 3 bases, 0 bases remained unmatched. The CDR3 has 14 residues. Germline V gives CDR1 SGHDN, CDR2 FVKESK. The CDR3 bases are TGTGCCAGCAGCCAGGGACTAGCGGAAGAGACCCAGTACTTC. This gives the protein CASSQGLAEETQYF.

The V call is TRBV18, the J call TRBJ2-5; 10 bases fit TRBD1. Germline CDR1 KGHSH, CDR2 LQKENI. Unmatched junction bases numbered 4, after V lost 2 bases and J lost 4 bases. The CDR3 sequence is 15 residues long. This CDR3 reads CASSPVGTGAETQYF. The DNA for the CDR3 is TGTGCCAGCTCACCAGTCGGGACAGGGGCAGAGACCCAGTACTTC.

The gene calls are TRBV19 and TRBJ2-1; D gene ambiguous. The CDR3 has 13 residues. Germline V gene sequence: CDR1 LNHDA, CDR2 SQIVND (reference sequence). V was clipped by 7 bases and J by 6 bases, with 13 bases between them. The CDR3 nucleotides read TGTGCCAGTAACGTTGGGCAGTCCAATGAGCAGTTCTTC. Translating it yields CASNVGQSNEQFF.

V usage is TRBV5-1 and J usage is TRBJ2-5, with 11 bases matching TRBD1. The CDR3 length is 16 residues. CDR1 is SGHRS and CDR2 is YFSETQ in the germline V gene. Unmatched junction bases numbered 8, after V lost 3 bases and J lost 4 bases. The chain's CDR3 is CASSSDGTGGLETQYF. CDR3 DNA sequence: TGCGCCAGCAGCTCTGACGGGACAGGGGGGTTAGAGACCCAGTACTTC.

In DNA form, the CDR3 reads TGTGCCAGTAGTACCGGACTAGCGAGCGGGGAGACCCAGTACTTC. Protein product: CASSTGLASGETQYF. This chain joins TRBV19 and TRBJ2-5; 9 bases agree with TRBD2. This CDR3 region has 15 residues. Germline trimming cut 4 bases from V and 5 bases from J; bases unmatched to any gene: 8. Germline V gene data show CDR1 as LNHDA and CDR2 as SQIVND (reference sequence).

The chain has TRBV30 and TRBJ2-3, with 9 bases that match TRBD1. The V and J ends lost 1 base and 5 bases, in that order; junction bases with no gene match: 1. Germline values: CDR1 GTSNPN, CDR2 SVGIG (reference sequence). The CDR3 contains 13 residues. This CDR3 is CAWSGQGVDTQYF. The CDR3 region has the DNA TGTGCCTGGAGTGGACAGGGGGTAGATACGCAGTATTTT.

The chain is built from TRBV6-5 and TRBJ2-5; TRBD1 matches at 10 bases. V lost 4 bases, J lost 5 bases, and 4 bases stayed unmatched. Germline V gene sequence: CDR1 MNHEY, CDR2 SVGAGI. This CDR3 is 14 amino acids long. The CDR3 nucleotides are TGTGCCAGCAGTTCCCGGACAGGGGGTGAGACCCAGTACTTC. It is translated as CASSSRTGGETQYF.

The J gene is TRBJ2-1, the V gene TRBV6-5, with D possibly matching TRBD1 (7 bases). The V end lost 8 bases, the J end lost 2 bases, and 16 bases lay between the germline ends. The CDR3 has 15 amino acids. CDR1 and CDR2 from the germline V gene are MNHEY and SVGAGI. The CDR3 spells CASGQVAGPYNEQFF. CDR3 DNA sequence: TGTGCCAGCGGACAGGTTGCGGGACCCTACAATGAGCAGTTCTTC.

The genes are TRBV19 and TRBJ2-7; possible D gene TRBD1, 5 bases. V was cut by 5 bases and J by 1 base, with 12 bases left in between. This CDR3 region has 14 residues. Germline loops: CDR1 LNHDA, CDR2 SQIVND (reference sequence). CDR3 in amino acids: CASSQGVGSYEQYF. The CDR3 DNA follows: TGTGCCAGTAGTCAGGGTGTCGGATCCTACGAGCAGTACTTC.

The rearrangement uses TRBV5-8 and TRBJ2-5, with 8 bases that match TRBD1. Losses at the gene ends were 6 bases for V and 4 bases for J; bases not matched to a gene: 14. The CDR3 spans 16 residues. Germline V gives CDR1 SGHTS, CDR2 YDEGEE. The CDR3 sequence is CASKSGGSLKRETQYF. As DNA, the CDR3 is TGTGCCAGCAAGTCAGGGGGCTCTCTAAAGAGAGAGACCCAGTACTTC.

J is TRBJ1-2 and V is TRBV7-9, with D maybe TRBD1 (5 bases). The V end was cut by 3 bases, the J end by 4 bases, with 18 bases between. The CDR3 consists of 16 residues. Germline V gene lookup returns CDR1 SEHNR and CDR2 FQNEAQ (reference sequence). In nucleotides, the CDR3 is TGTGCCAGCAGCTTCCCACAGAGACAGAAATTCTATGGCTACACCTTC. This translates into CASSFPQRQKFYGYTF.

The chain has TRBV5-1 and TRBJ2-7; D is possibly TRBD2 (6 bases). V was clipped by 6 bases and J by 5 bases, with 18 bases between them. The CDR3 covers 14 residues. Germline V CDR1 and CDR2: SGHRS, YFSETQ. CDR3 DNA: TGCGCCAGCACCTGGAGCAGGGCGGGAAACGAGCAGTACTTC. Its protein product is CASTWSRAGNEQYF. The full variable domain, its missing parts supplied by reference TRBV5-1 and TRBJ2-7, is KAGVTQTPRYLIKTRGQQVTLSCSPISGHRSVSWYQQTPGQGLQFLFEYFSETQRNKGNFPGRFSGRQFSNSRSEMNVSTLELGDSALYLCASTWSRAGNEQYFGPGTRLTVT.

This clone is a singleton in its sample. V is TRBV11-2 and J is TRBJ2-1, with 9 nucleotides matching TRBD1. J gave up 7 bases and V 2 bases, and 15 bases lay outside the gene matches. This CDR3 is built from 18 residues. Germline lookup yields CDR1 SGHAT and CDR2 FQNNGV. This chain's CDR3 is CASSLLRLGTGYLNEQFF. The DNA for the CDR3 is TGTGCCAGCAGCTTACTACGGCTCGGGACAGGGTATTTGAATGAGCAGTTCTTC.

The chain joins TRBV5-4 to TRBJ2-7; the D is unclear. The ends were cut back, 0 bases at V and 6 bases at J, with 16 bases in the middle. The CDR3 has 15 residues. Germline V gene data show CDR1 as SGHNT and CDR2 as YYREEE (reference sequence). CDR3 residues: CASSLASSAVTEQYF. CDR3 nucleotides: TGTGCCAGCAGCTTGGCCTCAAGCGCGGTGACCGAGCAGTACTTC.

The chain uses TRBV7-2 and TRBJ2-7; 7 bases align to TRBD1. Germline CDR1 reads SGHTA; CDR2 reads FQGNSA. The CDR3 extends over 15 amino acids. V lost 5 bases, J lost 8 bases, and 15 bases stayed unmatched. For the CDR3, the DNA is TGTGCCAGCAGCCCCGGGACAGTTGAATCCCCGAAGCAGTACTTC. Translating it yields CASSPGTVESPKQYF.

V usage is TRBV6-5 and J usage is TRBJ1-1; D not certain. The V end was cut by 0 bases, the J end by 1 base, with 12 bases between. The CDR3 consists of 16 residues. Germline CDR1 is MNHEY and CDR2 is SVGAGI. DNA of the CDR3: TGTGCCAGCAGTTACTCGAGGGCCGGACGGAACACTGAAGCTTTCTTT. The encoded protein is CASSYSRAGRNTEAFF.

The chain carries TRBV6-1 and TRBJ1-2; D might be TRBD1 (6 bases). Trimming shortened V by 11 bases and J by 2 bases, and 15 bases separated the two germline ends. This CDR3 has 13 residues. Germline CDR1 is MNHNS and CDR2 is SASEGT. The CDR3 here is CAHRGGPNYGYTF. In DNA, the CDR3 is TGTGCCCACCGTGGGGGCCCGAACTATGGCTACACCTTC.

The V call is TRBV2, the J call TRBJ1-1; no clear D. Germline CDR1 is SNHLY and CDR2 is FYNNEI. The germline V and J ends were trimmed by 6 bases and 1 base, with 15 bases remaining between them. CDR3 size: 15 residues. Here the CDR3 reads CASRPDTAGNTEAFF. The DNA for the CDR3 is TGTGCCAGCAGGCCGGATACAGCGGGGAACACTGAAGCTTTCTTT.

This chain links TRBV30 with TRBJ1-6; 7 bases agree with TRBD1. Germline V CDR1 and CDR2: GTSNPN, SVGIG (reference sequence). The CDR3 length is 16 residues. J lost 6 bases, V lost 2 bases, and 10 bases had no gene match. The CDR3 DNA sequence: TGTGCCTGGAGTTGGGAGGACAGGCCTATTAATTCACCCCTCCACTTT. As protein: CAWSWEDRPINSPLHF.

The chain couples TRBV28 to TRBJ2-1; D is possibly TRBD1 (5 bases). The V gene's germline CDR1 is MDHEN and CDR2 SYDVKM. Deletions cut 1 base from V and 9 bases from J, with 7 bases between. CDR3 length: 12 residues. This CDR3 is CASSLFQGEQFF. Here the CDR3 DNA reads TGTGCCAGCAGTTTATTCCAGGGTGAGCAGTTCTTC.

This chain joins TRBV11-2 and TRBJ2-2; a weak D match, TRBD1 (6 bases). The CDR3 is 15 residues long. Germline V gene lookup returns CDR1 SGHAT and CDR2 FQNNGV. The ends were cut back, 8 bases at V and 1 base at J, with 14 bases in the middle. The CDR3 loop reads CASGWTDKNTGELFF. CDR3 nucleotide sequence: TGTGCCAGCGGCTGGACAGACAAGAACACCGGGGAGCTGTTTTTT.